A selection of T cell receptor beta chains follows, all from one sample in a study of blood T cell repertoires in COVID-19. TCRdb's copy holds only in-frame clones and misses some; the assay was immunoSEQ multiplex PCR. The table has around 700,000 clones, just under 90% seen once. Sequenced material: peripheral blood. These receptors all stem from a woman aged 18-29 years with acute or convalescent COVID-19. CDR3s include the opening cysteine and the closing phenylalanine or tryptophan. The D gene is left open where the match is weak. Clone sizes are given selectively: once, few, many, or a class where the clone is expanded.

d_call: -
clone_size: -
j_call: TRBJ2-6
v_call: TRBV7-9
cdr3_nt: TGTGCCAGCAGCCGATTACCGGGACTCCCTCCGGGTGGGGCCAACGTCCTGACTTTC
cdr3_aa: CASSRLPGLPPGGANVLTF

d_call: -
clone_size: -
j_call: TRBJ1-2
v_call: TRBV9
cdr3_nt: TGTGCCAGCAGCGAACAGGAGTTAGGTGGCTACACCTTC
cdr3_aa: CASSEQELGGYTF

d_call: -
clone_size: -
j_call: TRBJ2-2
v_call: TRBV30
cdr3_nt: TGTGCCTGGAGTGGGACAGACTCCACCGGGGAGCTGTTTTTT
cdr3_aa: CAWSGTDSTGELFF

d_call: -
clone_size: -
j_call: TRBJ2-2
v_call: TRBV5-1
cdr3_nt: TGCGCCAGCAGCTTGGACAGGGAAGCCGGGGAGCTGTTTTTT
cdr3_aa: CASSLDREAGELFF

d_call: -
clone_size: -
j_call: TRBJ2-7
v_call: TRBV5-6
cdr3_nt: TGTGCCAGCAGCTTGGTGAAGGGCCCGAAGGGGCGTCTAGACGAGCAGTACTTC
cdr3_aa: CASSLVKGPKGRLDEQYF

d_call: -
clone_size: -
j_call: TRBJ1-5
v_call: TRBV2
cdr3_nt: TGTGCCAGCAGTGGGAGGACGGCCCCGGAGGAGCCCCAGCATTTT
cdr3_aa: CASSGRTAPEEPQHF

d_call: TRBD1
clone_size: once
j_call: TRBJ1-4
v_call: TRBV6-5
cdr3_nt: TGTGCCAGCAGTTACTCGACAGGGGTTTTGGAAAAACTGTTTTTT
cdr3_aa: CASSYSTGVLEKLFF

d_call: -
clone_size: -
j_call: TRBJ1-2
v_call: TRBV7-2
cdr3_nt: TGTGCCAGCAGCCAAGATGGCGGGGCTTATGGCTACACCTTC
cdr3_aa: CASSQDGGAYGYTF

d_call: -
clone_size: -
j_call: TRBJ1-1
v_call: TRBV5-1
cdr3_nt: TGCGCCAGCAGCTCACAGGGCGGGACTGAAGCTTTCTTT
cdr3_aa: CASSSQGGTEAFF

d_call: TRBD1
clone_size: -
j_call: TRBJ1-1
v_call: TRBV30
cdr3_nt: TGTGCCTGGATACCGGGACAGGGGAACACTGAAGCTTTCTTT
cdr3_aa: CAWIPGQGNTEAFF

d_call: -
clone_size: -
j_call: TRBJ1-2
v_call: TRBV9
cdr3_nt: TGTGCCAGCAGCGTCGACAGCAACTATGGCTACACCTTC
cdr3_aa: CASSVDSNYGYTF

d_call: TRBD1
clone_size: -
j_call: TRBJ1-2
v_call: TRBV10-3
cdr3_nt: TGTGCCATCAGTGCGAGACAGGGTGATTTCAATGGCTACACCTTC
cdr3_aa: CAISARQGDFNGYTF

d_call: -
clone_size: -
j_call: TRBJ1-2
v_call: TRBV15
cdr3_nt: TGTGCCACCAGCAGAGGGTTTGAGTGGTGGACCTTC
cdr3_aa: CATSRGFEWWTF

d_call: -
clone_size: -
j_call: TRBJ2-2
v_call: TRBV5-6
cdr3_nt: TGTGCCAGCAGCCTTGAGCCCGGGGAGCTGTTTTTT
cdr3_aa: CASSLEPGELFF

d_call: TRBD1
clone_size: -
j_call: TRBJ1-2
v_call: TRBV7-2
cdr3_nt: TGTGCCAGCTCTGCTCCGGGACAGGTCTATGGCTACACCTTC
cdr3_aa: CASSAPGQVYGYTF

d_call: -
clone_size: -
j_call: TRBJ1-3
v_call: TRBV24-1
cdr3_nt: TGTGCCACCAGTGATGGGACATCGGGAAACACCATATATTTT
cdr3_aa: CATSDGTSGNTIYF

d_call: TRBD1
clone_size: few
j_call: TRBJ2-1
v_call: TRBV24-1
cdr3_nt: TGTGCCACCAGGACCGCTGACAGGGGGAACGCTGAGCAGTTCTTC
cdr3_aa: CATRTADRGNAEQFF

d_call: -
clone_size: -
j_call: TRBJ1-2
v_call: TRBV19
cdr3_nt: TGTGCCAGTAGTATAGATCAGGGCAGGGCCTATGGCTACACCTTC
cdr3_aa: CASSIDQGRAYGYTF